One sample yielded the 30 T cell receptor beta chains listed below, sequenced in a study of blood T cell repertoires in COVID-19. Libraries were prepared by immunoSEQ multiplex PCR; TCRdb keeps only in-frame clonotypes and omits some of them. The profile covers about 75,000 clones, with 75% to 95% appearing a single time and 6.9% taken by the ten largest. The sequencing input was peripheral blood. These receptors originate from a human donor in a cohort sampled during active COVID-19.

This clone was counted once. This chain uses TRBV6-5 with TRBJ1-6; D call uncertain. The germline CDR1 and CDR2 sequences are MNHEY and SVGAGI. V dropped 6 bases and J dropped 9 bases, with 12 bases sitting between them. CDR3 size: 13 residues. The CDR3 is CASSPGSASPLHF. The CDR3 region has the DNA TGTGCCAGCAGCCCCGGGTCTGCTTCACCCCTCCACTTT.

The CDR3 DNA reads TGTGCCAGCAGCTCCTCCCCGGGGGGGGGAGGGAACACCTACGAGCAGTACTTC. Protein product: CASSSSPGGGGNTYEQYF. V usage is TRBV7-9 and J usage is TRBJ2-7; 8 bases fit TRBD2. V was pared by 4 bases and J by 2 bases, with 16 bases of the junction left unmatched. Germline CDR1 is SEHNR and CDR2 is FQNEAQ (reference sequence). CDR3 length equals 18 residues.

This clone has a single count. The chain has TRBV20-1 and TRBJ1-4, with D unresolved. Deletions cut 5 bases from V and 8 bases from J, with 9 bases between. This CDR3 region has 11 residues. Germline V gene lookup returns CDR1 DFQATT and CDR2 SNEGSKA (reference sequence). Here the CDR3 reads CSACLQEKLFF. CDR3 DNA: TGCAGTGCTTGTCTACAGGAAAAACTGTTTTTT.

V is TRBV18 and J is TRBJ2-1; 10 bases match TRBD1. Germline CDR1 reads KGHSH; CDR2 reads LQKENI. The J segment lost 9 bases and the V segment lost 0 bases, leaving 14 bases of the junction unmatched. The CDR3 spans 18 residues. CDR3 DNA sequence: TGTGCCAGCTCACCACCTTCGAGGTGGACAGGGGGGTTTAGTGAGCAGTTCTTC. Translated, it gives CASSPPSRWTGGFSEQFF.

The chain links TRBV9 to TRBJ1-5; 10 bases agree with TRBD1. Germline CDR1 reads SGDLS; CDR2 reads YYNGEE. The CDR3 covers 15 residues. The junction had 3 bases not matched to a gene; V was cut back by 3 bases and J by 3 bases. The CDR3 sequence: CASSGGQGINQPQHF. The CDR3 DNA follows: TGTGCCAGCAGCGGGGGACAGGGGATCAATCAGCCCCAGCATTTT.

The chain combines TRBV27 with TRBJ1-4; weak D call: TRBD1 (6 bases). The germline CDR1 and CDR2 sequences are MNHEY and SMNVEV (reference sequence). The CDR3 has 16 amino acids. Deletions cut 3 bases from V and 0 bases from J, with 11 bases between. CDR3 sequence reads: CASSLTGYSTNEKLFF. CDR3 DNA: TGTGCCAGCAGTTTGACAGGCTACTCAACTAATGAAAAACTGTTTTTT.

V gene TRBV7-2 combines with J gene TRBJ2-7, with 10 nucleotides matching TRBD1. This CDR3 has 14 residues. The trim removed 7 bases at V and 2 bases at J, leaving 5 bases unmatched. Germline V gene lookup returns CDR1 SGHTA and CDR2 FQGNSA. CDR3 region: CASNPGQGPYEQYF. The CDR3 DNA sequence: TGTGCCAGCAATCCGGGACAGGGGCCCTACGAGCAGTACTTC.

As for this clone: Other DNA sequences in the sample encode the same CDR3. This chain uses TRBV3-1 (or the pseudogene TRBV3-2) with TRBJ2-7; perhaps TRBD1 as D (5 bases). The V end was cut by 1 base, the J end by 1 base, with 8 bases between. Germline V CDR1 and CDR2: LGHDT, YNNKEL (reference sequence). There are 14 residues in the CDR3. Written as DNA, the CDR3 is TGTGCCAGCAGCCAAGGGCAGGGATCCTACGAGCAGTACTTC. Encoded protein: CASSQGQGSYEQYF.

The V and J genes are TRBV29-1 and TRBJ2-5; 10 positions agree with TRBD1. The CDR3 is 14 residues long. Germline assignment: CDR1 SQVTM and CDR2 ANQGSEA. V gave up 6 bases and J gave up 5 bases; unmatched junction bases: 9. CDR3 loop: CSVEKTGGHETQYF. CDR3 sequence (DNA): TGCAGCGTGGAGAAGACAGGGGGCCACGAGACCCAGTACTTC.

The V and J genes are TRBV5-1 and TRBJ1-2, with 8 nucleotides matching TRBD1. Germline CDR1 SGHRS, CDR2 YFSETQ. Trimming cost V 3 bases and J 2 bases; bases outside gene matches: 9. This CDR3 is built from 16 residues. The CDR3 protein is CASSSGGGQANYGYTF. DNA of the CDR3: TGCGCCAGCAGCTCTGGCGGGGGACAGGCGAACTATGGCTACACCTTC.

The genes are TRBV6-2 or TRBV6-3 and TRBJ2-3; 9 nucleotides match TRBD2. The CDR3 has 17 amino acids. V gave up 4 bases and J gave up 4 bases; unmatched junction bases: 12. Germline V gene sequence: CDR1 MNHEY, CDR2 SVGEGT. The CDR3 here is CASSSSRLAEGADTQYF. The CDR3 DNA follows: TGTGCCAGCAGTTCTTCCCGACTAGCGGAGGGGGCAGATACGCAGTATTTT.

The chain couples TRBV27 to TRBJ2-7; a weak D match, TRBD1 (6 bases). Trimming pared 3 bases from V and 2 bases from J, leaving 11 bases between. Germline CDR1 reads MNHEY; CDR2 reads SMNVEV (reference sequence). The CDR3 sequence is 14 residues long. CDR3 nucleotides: TGTGCCAGCAGTTTGAGGGCAGGGGCCTACGAGCAGTACTTC. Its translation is CASSLRAGAYEQYF.

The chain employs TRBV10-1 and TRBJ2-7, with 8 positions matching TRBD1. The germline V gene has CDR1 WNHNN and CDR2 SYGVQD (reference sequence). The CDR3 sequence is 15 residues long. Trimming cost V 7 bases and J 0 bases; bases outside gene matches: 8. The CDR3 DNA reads TGCGCCAGCACCAAGGACAGGGTAGCCTCCTACGAGCAGTACTTC. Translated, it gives CASTKDRVASYEQYF.

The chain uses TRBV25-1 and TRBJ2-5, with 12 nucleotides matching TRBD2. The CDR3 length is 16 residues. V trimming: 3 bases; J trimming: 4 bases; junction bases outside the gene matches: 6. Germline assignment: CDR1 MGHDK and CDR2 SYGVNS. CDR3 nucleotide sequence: TGTGCCAGCAGTGATATACTAGCGGGGGGCCCAGAGACCCAGTACTTC. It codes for CASSDILAGGPETQYF. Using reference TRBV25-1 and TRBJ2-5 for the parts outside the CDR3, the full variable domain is EADIYQTPRYLVIGTGKKITLECSQTMGHDKMYWYQQDPGMELHLIHYSYGVNSTEKGDLSSESTVSRIRTEHFPLTLESARPSHTSQYLCASSDILAGGPETQYFGPGTRLLVL.

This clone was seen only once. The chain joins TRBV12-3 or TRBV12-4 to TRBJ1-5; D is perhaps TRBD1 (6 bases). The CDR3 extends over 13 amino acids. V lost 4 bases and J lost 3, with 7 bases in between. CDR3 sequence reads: CASSYRDNQPQHF. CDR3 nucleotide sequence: TGTGCCAGCAGTTACAGGGACAATCAGCCCCAGCATTTT.

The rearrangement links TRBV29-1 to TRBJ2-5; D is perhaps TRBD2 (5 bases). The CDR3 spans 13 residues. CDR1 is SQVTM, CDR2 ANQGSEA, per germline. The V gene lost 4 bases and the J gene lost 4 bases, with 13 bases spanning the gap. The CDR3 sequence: CSVGENRGETQYF. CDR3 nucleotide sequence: TGCAGCGTTGGTGAAAACCGGGGAGAGACCCAGTACTTC. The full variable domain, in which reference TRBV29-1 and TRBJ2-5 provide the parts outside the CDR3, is SAVISQKPSRDICQRGTSLTIQCQVDSQVTMMFWYRQQPGQSLTLIATANQGSEATYESGFVIDKFPISRPNLTFSTLTVSNMSPEDSSIYLCSVGENRGETQYFGPGTRLLVL.

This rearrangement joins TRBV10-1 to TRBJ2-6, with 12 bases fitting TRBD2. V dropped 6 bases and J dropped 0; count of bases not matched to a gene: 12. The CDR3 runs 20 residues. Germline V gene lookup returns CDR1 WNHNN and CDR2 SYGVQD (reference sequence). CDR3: CASSVTSGGHFHSGANVLTF. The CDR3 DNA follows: TGCGCCAGCAGCGTTACTAGCGGGGGGCATTTCCACTCTGGGGCCAACGTCCTGACTTTC.

The CDR3 is CASSQGGLAGMNTGELFF. CDR3 nucleotide sequence: TGTGCCAGCAGCCAAGGGGGACTAGCGGGGATGAACACCGGGGAGCTGTTTTTT. V and J are TRBV3-1 (or the pseudogene TRBV3-2) and TRBJ2-2, with 13 bases lining up with TRBD2. Germline CDR1 LGHDT, CDR2 YNNKEL (reference sequence). V lost 1 base, J lost 1 base, and 3 bases stayed unmatched. The CDR3 runs to 18 residues.

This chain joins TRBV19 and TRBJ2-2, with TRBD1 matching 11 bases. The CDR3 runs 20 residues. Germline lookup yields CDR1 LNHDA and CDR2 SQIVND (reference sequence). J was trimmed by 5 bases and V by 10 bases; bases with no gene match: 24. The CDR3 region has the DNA TGTGCCACCTCGCGGAGCAAGGGTGCCGGGACAGGGGGAAGAACCGGGGAGCTGTTTTTT. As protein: CATSRSKGAGTGGRTGELFF.

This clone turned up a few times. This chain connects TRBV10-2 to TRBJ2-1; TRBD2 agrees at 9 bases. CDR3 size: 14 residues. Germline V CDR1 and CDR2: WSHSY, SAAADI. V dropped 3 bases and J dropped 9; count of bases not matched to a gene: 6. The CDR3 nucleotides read TGCGCCAGCAGTGAAGGCGGGGGGGCTCTTGAGCAGTTCTTC. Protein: CASSEGGGALEQFF.

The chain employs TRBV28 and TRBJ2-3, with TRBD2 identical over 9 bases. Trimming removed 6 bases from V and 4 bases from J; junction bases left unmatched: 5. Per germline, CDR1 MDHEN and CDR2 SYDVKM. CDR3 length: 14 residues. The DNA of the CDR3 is TGTGCCAGCAGGGGGACTAGCTCCGCAGATACGCAGTATTTT. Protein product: CASRGTSSADTQYF.

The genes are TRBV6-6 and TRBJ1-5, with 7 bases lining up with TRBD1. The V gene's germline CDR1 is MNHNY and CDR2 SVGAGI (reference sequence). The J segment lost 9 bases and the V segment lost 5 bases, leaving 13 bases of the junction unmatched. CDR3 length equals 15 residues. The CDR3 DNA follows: TGTGCCAGCAGTGAGGAACCAGGGGGAAATGGGCCCCAGCATTTT. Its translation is CASSEEPGGNGPQHF.

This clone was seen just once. CDR3 nucleotide sequence: TGCGCCAGCAGCTCGGGACAGAGCCAAACTGATGGCTACACCTTC. It yields the protein CASSSGQSQTDGYTF. The chain carries TRBV5-1 and TRBJ1-2, with TRBD1 identical over 7 bases. The junction had 11 bases not matched to a gene; V was cut back by 3 bases and J by 6 bases. In germline, CDR1 is SGHRS, CDR2 YFSETQ. The CDR3 sequence is 15 residues long.

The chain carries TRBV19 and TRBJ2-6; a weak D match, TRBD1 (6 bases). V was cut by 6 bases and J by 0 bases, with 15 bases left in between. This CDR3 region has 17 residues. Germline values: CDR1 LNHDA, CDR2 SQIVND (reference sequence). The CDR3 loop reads CASRTTGLSSGANVLTF. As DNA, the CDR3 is TGTGCCAGTAGGACCACAGGGCTAAGCTCTGGGGCCAACGTCCTGACTTTC. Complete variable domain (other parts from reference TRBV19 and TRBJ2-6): DGGITQSPKYLFRKEGQNVTLSCEQNLNHDAMYWYRQDPGQGLRLIYYSQIVNDFQKGDIAEGYSVSREKKESFPLTVTSAQKNPTAFYLCASRTTGLSSGANVLTFGAGSRLTVL.

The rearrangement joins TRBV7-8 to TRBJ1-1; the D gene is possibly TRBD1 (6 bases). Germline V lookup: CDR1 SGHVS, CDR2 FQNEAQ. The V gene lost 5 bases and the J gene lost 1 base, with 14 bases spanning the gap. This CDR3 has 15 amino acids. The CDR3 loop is CASSPGWGRNTEAFF. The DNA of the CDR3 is TGTGCCAGCAGCCCTGGTTGGGGGCGGAACACTGAAGCTTTCTTT.

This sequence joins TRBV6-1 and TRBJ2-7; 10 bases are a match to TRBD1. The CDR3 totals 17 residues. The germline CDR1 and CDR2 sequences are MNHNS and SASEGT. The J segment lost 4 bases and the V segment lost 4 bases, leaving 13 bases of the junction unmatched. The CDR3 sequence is CASSGVVGDRGLYEQYF. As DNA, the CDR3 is TGTGCCAGCAGTGGGGTCGTTGGGGACAGGGGTTTATACGAGCAGTACTTC.

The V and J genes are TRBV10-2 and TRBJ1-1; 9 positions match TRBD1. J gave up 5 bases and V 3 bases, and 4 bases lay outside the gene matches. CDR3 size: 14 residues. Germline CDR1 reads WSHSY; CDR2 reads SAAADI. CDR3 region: CASSETGTGTEAFF. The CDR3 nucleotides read TGCGCCAGCAGTGAAACCGGGACAGGGACTGAAGCTTTCTTT.

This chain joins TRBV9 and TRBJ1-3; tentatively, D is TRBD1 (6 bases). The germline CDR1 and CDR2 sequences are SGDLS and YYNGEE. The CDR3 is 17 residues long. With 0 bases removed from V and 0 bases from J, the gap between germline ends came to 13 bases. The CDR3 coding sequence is TGTGCCAGCAGCGTAGACCCCGGGACAAACTCTGGAAACACCATATATTTT. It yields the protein CASSVDPGTNSGNTIYF. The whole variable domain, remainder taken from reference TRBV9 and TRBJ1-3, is DSGVTQTPKHLITATGQRVTLRCSPRSGDLSVYWYQQSLDQGLQFLIQYYNGEERAKGNILERFSAQQFPDLHSELNLSSLELGDSALYFCASSVDPGTNSGNTIYFGEGSWLTVV.

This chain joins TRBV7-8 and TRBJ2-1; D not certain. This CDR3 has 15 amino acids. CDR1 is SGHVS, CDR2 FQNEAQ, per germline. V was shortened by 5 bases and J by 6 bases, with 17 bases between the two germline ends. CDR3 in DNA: TGTGCCAGCAGCAAACCCGGGTCCTCTAGCAATGAGCAGTTCTTC. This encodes CASSKPGSSSNEQFF.

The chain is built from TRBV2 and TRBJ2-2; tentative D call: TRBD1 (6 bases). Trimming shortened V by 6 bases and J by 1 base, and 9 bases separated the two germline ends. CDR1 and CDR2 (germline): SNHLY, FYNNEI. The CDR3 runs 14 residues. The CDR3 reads CASSPTGNTGELFF. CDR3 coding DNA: TGTGCCAGCAGCCCGACAGGGAACACCGGGGAGCTGTTTTTT. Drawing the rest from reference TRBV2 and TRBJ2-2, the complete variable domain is EPEVTQTPSHQVTQMGQEVILRCVPISNHLYFYWYRQILGQKVEFLVSFYNNEISEKSEIFDDQFSVERPDGSNFTLKIRSTKLEDSAMYFCASSPTGNTGELFFGEGSRLTVL.